Listed below are T cell receptor beta chains from one sample, sequenced in a study of blood T cell repertoires in COVID-19. Only in-frame clones appear in the TCRdb table, and some are missing; sequencing was by immunoSEQ multiplex PCR. This table has about 350,000 clones, 88% appearing once. The sequencing input was PBMCs or T cells enriched from blood (not recorded which). The receptors originated from a woman in her 30s who had been exposed to COVID-19. Each CDR3 is given with its conserved first and last residue. Each record gives: V gene, CDR3 protein.

>TRBV7-9
CASSLGLAGPEGEQFF
>TRBV18
CASSPPGQGGSPLHF
>TRBV10-2
CASRDLFGETQYF
>TRBV29-1
CSVGEGSYGYTF
>TRBV23-1
CASSNRGRSSPLHF
>TRBV10-3
CAISESDRSRAKYYEQYF
>TRBV5-1
CASSLGSSGQETQYF
>TRBV19
CASSRGLAGAVEQFF
>TRBV9
CASSLSTVSYGYTF
>TRBV11-2
CASTPLGREVVEQFF
>TRBV10-3
CAITGEVAGPEYTDTQYF
>TRBV7-7
CASSLSPSGRIPDTQYF
>TRBV27
CASSFDRDGYEQYF
>TRBV15
CATSRDWKIGTGEEKLFF
>TRBV18
CASSPCLAGAPEQYF
>TRBV10-3
CAISVGPNSYNSPLHF
>TRBV5-1
CASSGGLAGKYNEQFF
>TRBV7-9
CASSLGVETGTLF
>TRBV27
CASSLGLALTGELFF
>TRBV5-8
CASLRRGATEAFF
>TRBV27
CASSFTSGRETQYF
>TRBV18
CASSPRDSSNQPQHF
>TRBV4-1
CASSQDPGTGGETQYF
>TRBV9
CASSPRDTNTGELFF
>TRBV5-1
CASSLVGGRSPSNEQFF
>TRBV29-1
CSVDEGQGRF
>TRBV28
CASSLRGLGTGLTEAFF
>TRBV28
CASRLLEGEQFF
>TRBV7-9
CASSPPGSLDYEQYF
>TRBV11-3
CASSPWASERSTIYF
>TRBV28
CASSSAGLAGGPTQETQYF
>TRBV27
CASSSAGGAGYEQYF
>TRBV3-1/TRBV3-2
CASSQDPSGTQYF
>TRBV13
CASSSAPYEQYF
>TRBV3-1/TRBV3-2
CASSQYRGSEAFF
>TRBV7-9
CASSLIPGEGGNQPQHF
>TRBV5-1
CASSLGNPGGTANEKLFF
>TRBV11-2
CASSLAGDYNEQFF
>TRBV7-3
CASSPRGSHEQFF
>TRBV12-2
CASRLARDRVQYF
>TRBV2
CASSENPAGVTEAFF
>TRBV18
CASSAGTANTEAFF
>TRBV7-3
CASSPLGGALSTDTQYF
>TRBV10-3
CAISEWEAPNEQFF
>TRBV5-4
CASSLGLAGDLILDTQYF
>TRBV19
CASIPGTDANYGYTF
>TRBV28
CASSLGDRVTEAFF
>TRBV10-3
CAIKTTGNTEAFF
>TRBV3-1/TRBV3-2
CASSRPRTGLNSPLHF
>TRBV19
CASSIPSGVHNEQFF
>TRBV27
CASSLIGGTGQETQYF
>TRBV25-1
CASSEFDSHYEQYF
>TRBV19
CASSIGQGAGYNEQFF
>TRBV19
CASKGGSEVNQPQHF
>TRBV6-6
CASSPTGGETQYF
>TRBV6-6
CASSYVAGLYEQYF
>TRBV7-3
CASRPSAGKMKFF
>TRBV7-2
CASSPRGRSTGELFF
>TRBV20-1
CSARQGRAFF
>TRBV6-6
CASSRQGAVATNEKLFF